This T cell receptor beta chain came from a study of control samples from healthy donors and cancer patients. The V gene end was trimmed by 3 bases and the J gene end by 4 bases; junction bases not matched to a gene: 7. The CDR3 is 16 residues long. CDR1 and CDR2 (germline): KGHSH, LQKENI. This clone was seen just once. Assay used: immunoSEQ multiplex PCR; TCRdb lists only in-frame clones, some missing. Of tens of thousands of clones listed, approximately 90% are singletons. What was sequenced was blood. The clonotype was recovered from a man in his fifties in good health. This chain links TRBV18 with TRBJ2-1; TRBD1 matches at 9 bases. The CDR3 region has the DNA TGTGCCAGCTCACCCCTCCCAGACAGGGGGTACAATGAGCAGTTCTTC. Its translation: CASSPLPDRGYNEQFF.